Reported below is one T cell receptor (beta chain). Primers: 60 Vbeta forward and 13 Jbeta reverse. The repertoire was sequenced with immunoSEQ multiplex PCR; TCRdb's copy has only in-frame clones and lacks some. Of under 50,000 clones listed, around 68% are singletons. This specimen comes from a study of cytomegalovirus exposure and HLA in healthy donors. The sequence was collected from a young man in good health and CMV-seronegative. Sequencing was performed on PBMCs.

The CDR3 loop reads CASDRGHSTGELFF. CDR3 DNA sequence: TGCGCCAGCGACAGGGGGCATAGCACCGGGGAGCTGTTTTTT. The chain links TRBV10-2 to TRBJ2-2; 10 bases fit TRBD1. The V segment lost 8 bases and the J segment 4 bases; nucleotides outside the gene matches: 4. From germline, CDR1 is WSHSY and CDR2 SAAADI. The CDR3 sequence is 14 residues long.